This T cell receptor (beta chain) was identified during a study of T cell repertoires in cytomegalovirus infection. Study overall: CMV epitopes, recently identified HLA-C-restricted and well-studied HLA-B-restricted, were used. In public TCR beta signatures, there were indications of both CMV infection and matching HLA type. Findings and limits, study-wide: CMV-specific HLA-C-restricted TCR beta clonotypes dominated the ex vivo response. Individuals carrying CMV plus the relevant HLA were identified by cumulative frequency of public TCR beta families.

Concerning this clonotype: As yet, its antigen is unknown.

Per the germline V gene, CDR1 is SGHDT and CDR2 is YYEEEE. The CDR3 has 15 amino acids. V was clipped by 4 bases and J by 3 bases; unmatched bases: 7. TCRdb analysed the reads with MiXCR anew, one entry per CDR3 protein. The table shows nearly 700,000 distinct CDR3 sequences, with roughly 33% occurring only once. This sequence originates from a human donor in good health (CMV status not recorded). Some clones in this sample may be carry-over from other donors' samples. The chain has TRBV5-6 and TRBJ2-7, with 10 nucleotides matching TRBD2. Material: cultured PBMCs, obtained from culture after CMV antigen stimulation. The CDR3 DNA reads TGTGCCAGCAGCCACACTAGCGGGATAGACTACGAGCAGTACTTC. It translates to CASSHTSGIDYEQYF.